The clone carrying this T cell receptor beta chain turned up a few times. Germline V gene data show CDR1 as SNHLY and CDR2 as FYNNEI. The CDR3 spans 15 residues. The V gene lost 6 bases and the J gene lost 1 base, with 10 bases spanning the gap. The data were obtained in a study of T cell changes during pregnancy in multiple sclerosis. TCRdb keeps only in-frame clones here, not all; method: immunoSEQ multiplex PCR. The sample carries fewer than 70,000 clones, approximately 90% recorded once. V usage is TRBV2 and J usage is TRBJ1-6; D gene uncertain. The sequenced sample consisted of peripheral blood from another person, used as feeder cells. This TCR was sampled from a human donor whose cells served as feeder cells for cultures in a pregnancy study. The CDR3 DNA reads TGTGCCAGCAGATTAGGGATATCCTATAATTCACCCCTCCACTTT. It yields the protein CASRLGISYNSPLHF.